Following are 20 T cell receptor beta chains from one sample sequenced in a study of T cells in Graves' hyperthyroidism and ophthalmopathy. The investigators amplified TCR beta CDR3 regions from RNA transcripts. A set of HTBI primers served as the primers for a first-round RT-PCR of the TCR CDR3. TCRdb re-called the multiplex PCR reads through MiXCR, storing one row per CDR3 protein. The sample includes roughly 700,000 distinct CDR3 sequences, around 15% of them seen just once. The material sequenced was blood. Receptors originate from a man aged 50 or older with Graves' hyperthyroidism.

The sample holds one count of this clonotype. This chain's CDR3 is CASSIRGDQETQYF. CDR3 DNA sequence: TGCGCCAGCAGCATCAGGGGAGACCAAGAGACCCAGTACTTC. V and J are TRBV5-1 and TRBJ2-5, with D possibly being TRBD1 (6 bases). CDR1 is SGHRS, CDR2 YFSETQ, per germline. This CDR3 region has 14 residues. The V gene lost 4 bases and the J gene lost 0 bases, with 10 bases spanning the gap.

This clonotype was counted a few times. This sequence joins TRBV3-1 and TRBJ2-2; perhaps TRBD1 as D (7 bases). Germline CDR1 LGHDT, CDR2 YNNKEL (reference sequence). The CDR3 sequence is 13 residues long. V was pared by 3 bases and J by 13 bases, with 15 bases between. CDR3 DNA sequence: TGTGCCAGCAGCCAGGAGGGGGCTCCGGGGCTGTTTTTT. Amino acids: CASSQEGAPGLFF.

This clonotype was seen a handful of times. The chain has TRBV6-1 and TRBJ2-7, with TRBD2 matching over 8 bases. V gave up 5 bases and J gave up 3 bases; unmatched junction bases: 6. This CDR3 spans 14 amino acids. The germline gives CDR1 MNHNS, CDR2 SASEGT. This CDR3 is CASSRPSGGYEQYF. In DNA, the CDR3 is TGTGCCAGCAGTCGCCCCAGCGGGGGCTACGAGCAGTACTTC.

This clonotype was recorded many times. The chain uses TRBV7-2 and TRBJ2-7; maybe TRBD1 (6 bases). The V end lost 3 bases, the J end lost 0 bases, and 9 bases lay between the germline ends. The CDR3 totals 14 residues. Per germline, CDR1 SGHTA and CDR2 FQGNSA. CDR3 protein: CASSFRDNSYEQYF. The DNA of the CDR3 is TGTGCCAGCAGCTTTCGGGACAACTCCTACGAGCAGTACTTC.

The chain uses TRBV15 and TRBJ1-5, with a possible D match to TRBD1 (6 bases). CDR1 and CDR2 from the germline V gene are LNHNV and YYDKDF (reference sequence). Deletions cut 3 bases from V and 5 bases from J, with 8 bases between. The CDR3 totals 13 residues. DNA for the CDR3: TGTGCCACCAGCAGCCAGGGGTATCAGCCCCAGCATTTT. Translated: CATSSQGYQPQHF.

This clonotype was recorded a few times. The chain has TRBV29-1 and TRBJ2-3, with D unclear. CDR3 size: 11 residues. Germline values: CDR1 SQVTM, CDR2 ANQGSEA. V was cut by 6 bases and J by 3 bases, with 7 bases left in between. CDR3 bases: TGCAGCGTCCATAAAACAGATACGCAGTATTTT. Protein: CSVHKTDTQYF.

This clonotype appeared many times. Here the CDR3 DNA reads TGTGCCAGCAGCTACCAACCCCGGGGGGCGGATAGCAATCAGCCCCAGCATTTT. Its translation is CASSYQPRGADSNQPQHF. This chain uses TRBV11-2 with TRBJ1-5; D possibly corresponds to TRBD1 (6 bases). The CDR3 consists of 18 residues. V was trimmed by 4 bases and J by 0 bases, leaving 19 bases between them. CDR1 is SGHAT, CDR2 FQNNGV, per germline.

Concerning this clonotype itself: It may be a read error: a sequence one base away is much more abundant. The chain carries TRBV12-3 or TRBV12-4 and TRBJ2-1; D is possibly TRBD1 (6 bases). V was clipped by 1 base and J by 5 bases, with 12 bases between them. CDR3 size: 15 residues. The CDR3 sequence: CASSLERGCNNEQFF. DNA for the CDR3: TGTGCCAGCAGTTTAGAGAGGGGGTGTAACAATGAGCAGTTCTTC.

The genes are TRBV6-5 and TRBJ1-1; D unclear. The V gene lost 2 bases and the J gene lost 5 bases, with 9 bases spanning the gap. CDR3 length equals 13 residues. The germline V gene has CDR1 MNHEY and CDR2 SVGAGI. The CDR3 region has the DNA TGTGCCAGCAGTTACGGGGTTTGGACTGAAGCTTTCTTT. Residues: CASSYGVWTEAFF.

The V gene is TRBV29-1, the J gene TRBJ1-2, with D perhaps matching TRBD1 (6 bases). Germline V gives CDR1 SQVTM, CDR2 ANQGSEA. This CDR3 contains 11 residues. V shed 4 bases and J shed 4 bases, with 7 bases lying between them. CDR3 DNA: TGCAGCGTTGGGACAGTCTATGGCTACACCTTC. It specifies CSVGTVYGYTF.

The chain joins TRBV13 to TRBJ1-1; D is possibly TRBD1 (6 bases). Trimming stripped 4 bases from V and 1 base from J, with 16 bases between. The CDR3 loop spans 16 amino acids. Looked up from germline, CDR1 is PRHDT and CDR2 is FYEKMQ (reference sequence). CDR3 sequence: CASSSRAGHENTEAFF. The DNA for the CDR3 is TGTGCCAGCAGCTCCAGGGCGGGACACGAGAACACTGAAGCTTTCTTT.

V is TRBV3-1 and J is TRBJ1-1; D is ambiguous. The CDR3 runs 14 residues. Germline V lookup: CDR1 LGHDT, CDR2 YNNKEL (reference sequence). V was shortened by 1 base and J by 11 bases, with 17 bases between the two germline ends. CDR3 sequence reads: CASSQALSGGRAFF. DNA for the CDR3: TGTGCCAGCAGCCAAGCCCTGAGCGGTGGGCGCGCTTTCTTT.

This clonotype was seen ten or more times. The chain has TRBV3-1 and TRBJ2-1; 7 nucleotides agree with TRBD2. The trim removed 2 bases at V and 0 bases at J, leaving 1 base unmatched. CDR1 is LGHDT, CDR2 YNNKEL, per germline (reference sequence). CDR3 length equals 15 residues. The CDR3 DNA follows: TGTGCCAGCAGCCAAATAGCGGGCTCCTACAATGAGCAGTTCTTC. Translation gives CASSQIAGSYNEQFF.

This clonotype was seen a handful of times. The chain recombines TRBV29-1 with TRBJ2-7; 7 nucleotides align to TRBD2. The ends lost 5 bases at V and 2 bases at J; junction bases unmatched: 12. The CDR3 extends over 15 amino acids. CDR1 is SQVTM and CDR2 is ANQGSEA in the germline V gene. In DNA form, the CDR3 reads TGCAGCGTTAAAGGGGCTAGCGGTAAACCCTACGAGCAGTACTTC. It is translated as CSVKGASGKPYEQYF.

This clonotype was picked up many times. The rearrangement joins TRBV28 to TRBJ2-7; D not certain. CDR3 length: 14 residues. V was trimmed by 0 bases and J by 3 bases, leaving 9 bases between them. From germline, CDR1 is MDHEN and CDR2 SYDVKM. This CDR3 is CASSLWPGYYEQYF. In nucleotides, the CDR3 is TGTGCCAGCAGTTTATGGCCAGGCTACTACGAGCAGTACTTC.

This clonotype was seen a few times. V gene TRBV5-1 combines with J gene TRBJ2-3; no firm D call. Germline V gene data show CDR1 as SGHRS and CDR2 as YFSETQ. The CDR3 totals 15 residues. V was clipped by 0 bases and J by 1 base, with 9 bases between them. The CDR3 sequence: CASSLAVTGTDTQYF. CDR3 nucleotides: TGCGCCAGCAGCTTGGCCGTCACCGGCACAGATACGCAGTATTTT.

This clonotype was picked up many times. The chain links TRBV2 to TRBJ1-5; D unclear. Between the trimmed V and J ends, which lost 4 bases and 4 bases, there was a span of 11 bases. From germline, CDR1 is SNHLY and CDR2 FYNNEI. CDR3 length equals 14 residues. This chain's CDR3 is CASSVKLGNQPQHF. The CDR3 DNA sequence: TGTGCCAGCAGTGTTAAACTAGGGAATCAGCCCCAGCATTTT.

Many counts were recorded for this clonotype. V and J are TRBV20-1 and TRBJ1-3, with 7 positions matching TRBD1. J was trimmed by 3 bases and V by 6 bases; bases with no gene match: 11. The CDR3 has 15 residues. The V gene's germline CDR1 is DFQATT and CDR2 SNEGSKA (reference sequence). This CDR3 is CSASPDGTDGNTIYF. The CDR3 bases are TGCAGTGCCAGTCCGGACGGGACAGATGGAAACACCATATATTTT.

The V gene is TRBV7-9, the J gene TRBJ2-1, with 8 positions matching TRBD2. The CDR3 has 11 amino acids. Germline V gene lookup returns CDR1 SEHNR and CDR2 FQNEAQ (reference sequence). V lost 8 bases, J lost 8 bases, and 2 bases stayed unmatched. The CDR3 DNA reads as TGTGCCAGCCGGCGGGGGGATGAGCAGTTCTTC. It specifies CASRRGDEQFF. The entire variable domain, with the rest obtained from reference TRBV7-9 and TRBJ2-1, is as follows: DTGVSQNPRHKITKRGQNVTFRCDPISEHNRLYWYRQTLGQGPEFLTYFQNEAQLEKSRLLSDRFSAERPKGSFSTLEIQRTEQGDSAMYLCASRRGDEQFFGPGTRLTVL.

CDR3 sequence reads: CASSVVRNTEAFF. The CDR3 nucleotides are TGTGCCAGCAGTGTAGTAAGAAACACTGAAGCTTTCTTT. The rearrangement uses TRBV2 and TRBJ1-1; D unresolved. Germline lookup yields CDR1 SNHLY and CDR2 FYNNEI. This CDR3 region has 13 residues. Between the trimmed V and J ends, which lost 4 bases and 2 bases, there was a span of 8 bases.